The 16 T cell receptor beta chains presented below share a single source sample, sequenced in a study of regulatory T cells in long-lasting Graves disease. Time point here: newly diagnosed GD, antithyroid drugs for less than 3 months. Construction of the TCR library relied on RNA isolated from PBMCs. Building the TCR beta libraries relied on iRepertoire HTBI primers, and CDR3 regions underwent Arm-PCR. TCRdb re-called the multiplex PCR reads with MiXCR, one entry per CDR3 protein. The sample lists 420,000 or so distinct CDR3 sequences; about a sixth were seen once. The same data also contributed to another study, on T cells in Graves' hyperthyroidism and ophthalmopathy.

The input for sequencing was peripheral blood mononuclear cells (PBMCs), taken at new diagnosis, from a patient treated with antithyroid drugs. The source of these receptors is a woman aged 18-29 years with Graves disease.

CDR3 region: CASSYRQGGSYEQYF. The CDR3, as DNA: TGTGCCAGCAGTTACCGACAGGGAGGCTCCTACGAGCAGTACTTC. The chain recombines TRBV28 with TRBJ2-7, with a tentative D call TRBD1 (7 bases). Germline assignment: CDR1 MDHEN and CDR2 SYDVKM. This CDR3 has 15 residues. V was shortened by 4 bases and J by 0 bases, with 13 bases between the two germline ends.

The V and J genes are TRBV28 and TRBJ1-2, with TRBD1 as a possible D gene (5 bases). This CDR3 spans 14 amino acids. The V end lost 5 bases, the J end lost 3 bases, and 13 bases lay between the germline ends. Germline V lookup: CDR1 MDHEN, CDR2 SYDVKM. Here the CDR3 reads CASSARGTDYGYTF. The CDR3 nucleotides read TGTGCCAGCAGTGCCCGGGGCACCGACTATGGCTACACCTTC.

This clonotype was seen a handful of times. V usage is TRBV4-3 and J usage is TRBJ1-4, with 7 bases aligning to TRBD1. The CDR3 is 14 amino acids. J was trimmed by 8 bases and V by 2 bases; bases with no gene match: 5. Germline V gives CDR1 LGHNA, CDR2 YSLEER. CDR3 nucleotides: TGCGCCAGCAGCCAACACAGGGGTAGGGAAAAACTGTTTTTT. Translation: CASSQHRGREKLFF.

J is TRBJ2-5 and V is TRBV6-2 or TRBV6-3, with D uncertain. The V end was cut by 0 bases, the J end by 7 bases, with 6 bases between. Germline V lookup: CDR1 MNHEY, CDR2 SVGEGT. CDR3 length: 12 residues. The CDR3 spells CASSYSPGTQYF. CDR3 in DNA: TGTGCCAGCAGTTACTCTCCAGGGACCCAGTACTTC.

The V call is TRBV20-1, the J call TRBJ2-5, with 9 bases identical to TRBD2. The J call may be in error: the DNA end matches TRBJ2-7 better. CDR1 and CDR2 (germline): DFQATT, SNEGSKA (reference sequence). This CDR3 comprises 16 residues. CDR3 nucleotides: TGCAGTGCTAGAGATGGTCTAGCGGGATGGGCCTACGAGCAGTACTTC. As protein: CSARDGLAGWAYEQYF.

This clonotype was seen ten or more times. The chain is built from TRBV12-3 or TRBV12-4 and TRBJ1-3, with no clear D. The CDR3 extends over 14 amino acids. V was trimmed by 6 bases and J by 0 bases, leaving 9 bases between them. DNA of the CDR3: TGTGCCAGCAGGCACGACAACTCTGGAAACACCATATATTTT. As protein: CASRHDNSGNTIYF.

This clonotype was recorded a few times. The chain recombines TRBV5-1 with TRBJ2-3, with 7 bases lining up with TRBD2. CDR3 length: 15 amino acids. V gave up 3 bases and J gave up 7 bases; unmatched junction bases: 11. Germline CDR1 is SGHRS and CDR2 is YFSETQ. The CDR3 loop reads CASSWSGNPTNTQYF. CDR3 in DNA: TGCGCCAGCAGCTGGAGCGGGAATCCCACGAATACGCAGTATTTT.

The J gene is TRBJ1-4, the V gene TRBV5-1; D call uncertain. The CDR3 consists of 15 residues. In germline, CDR1 is SGHRS, CDR2 YFSETQ. The germline V and J ends were trimmed by 0 bases and 6 bases, with 12 bases remaining between them. The CDR3, as DNA: TGCGCCAGCAGCTTGGGGCGGGGTACGGATGAAAAACTGTTTTTT. Translated, it gives CASSLGRGTDEKLFF.

Many counts were recorded for this clonotype. The chain links TRBV20-1 to TRBJ2-3; D possibly matches TRBD1 or TRBD2 (6 bases each). The CDR3 is 16 residues long. Trimming took off 0 bases at V and 1 base at J, with 14 bases between the two ends. CDR1 is DFQATT and CDR2 is SNEGSKA in the germline V gene (reference sequence). CDR3: CSARDRGGIGTDTQYF. In DNA form, the CDR3 reads TGCAGTGCTAGAGATCGAGGGGGGATCGGCACAGATACGCAGTATTTT.

As to this clonotype: A far larger clone differs by one base, so this is likely a read error. The rearrangement links TRBV11-1 to TRBJ2-5, with D possibly matching TRBD2 (6 bases). The CDR3 loop spans 18 amino acids. With 5 bases removed from V and 11 bases from J, the gap between germline ends came to 33 bases. CDR1 is SGHAT, CDR2 FQDESV, per germline (reference sequence). As DNA, the CDR3 is TGTGCCAGCAGCCTAACTAGCCGACCCTTTCAATCCTACAATGAGCAGTACTTC. Translation gives CASSLTSRPFQSYNEQYF.

V gene TRBV20-1 combines with J gene TRBJ1-2, with no clear D. CDR3 length: 11 amino acids. Germline CDR1 is DFQATT and CDR2 is SNEGSKA (reference sequence). The V gene lost 3 bases and the J gene lost 8 bases, with 10 bases spanning the gap. CDR3 protein: CSASRGPGYTF. CDR3 nucleotide sequence: TGCAGTGCTAGTCGCGGTCCCGGCTACACCTTC.

This clonotype was counted between two and nine times. V and J are TRBV7-3 and TRBJ2-5; D assignment may be TRBD1 or TRBD2 (6 bases each). The CDR3 runs to 18 residues. The germline CDR1 and CDR2 sequences are SGHTA and FQGTGA. Trimming left V 1 base short and J 5 bases short, with 23 bases between. The CDR3 here is CASSLRAGRRSRGETQYF. The CDR3 DNA reads as TGTGCCAGCAGCTTAAGGGCGGGACGGAGGAGTAGGGGGGAGACCCAGTACTTC. Variable domain in full (rest from reference TRBV7-3 and TRBJ2-5): GAGVSQTPSNKVTEKGKYVELRCDPISGHTALYWYRQSLGQGPEFLIYFQGTGAADDSGLPNDRFFAVRPEGSVSTLKIQRTERGDSAVYLCASSLRAGRRSRGETQYFGPGTRLLVL.

At least ten counts were recorded for this clonotype. This rearrangement joins TRBV5-4 to TRBJ2-5; unclear D gene. This CDR3 is 14 amino acids long. Trimming pared 0 bases from V and 1 base from J, leaving 7 bases between. Germline loops: CDR1 SGHNT, CDR2 YYREEE (reference sequence). CDR3: CASSLVQSQETQYF. The CDR3 DNA reads TGTGCCAGCAGCTTGGTTCAGTCCCAAGAGACCCAGTACTTC.

This clonotype was counted at least ten times. The chain is built from TRBV5-1 and TRBJ2-5; a weak D match, TRBD2 (5 bases). The V gene lost 4 bases and the J gene lost 5 bases, with 15 bases spanning the gap. This CDR3 is built from 14 residues. Germline CDR1 is SGHRS and CDR2 is YFSETQ. As DNA, the CDR3 is TGCGCCAGCAGCCTCGACTTTCCGGGGGAGACCCAGTACTTC. It codes for CASSLDFPGETQYF.

The rearrangement joins TRBV4-1 to TRBJ1-2, with D possibly TRBD1 on 5 matching bases. Germline loops: CDR1 MGHRA, CDR2 YSYEKL. The CDR3 contains 15 residues. V dropped 1 base and J dropped 3 bases, with 12 bases sitting between them. This CDR3 reads CASSQVGRRDYGYTF. CDR3 DNA: TGCGCCAGCAGCCAAGTGGGACGGCGGGACTATGGCTACACCTTC.

V is TRBV9 and J is TRBJ2-3, with no clear D. Trimming shortened V by 3 bases and J by 2 bases, and 16 bases separated the two germline ends. The CDR3 runs 16 residues. In germline, CDR1 is SGDLS, CDR2 YYNGEE. The CDR3: CASSEFSGVHTDTQYF. CDR3 DNA: TGTGCCAGCAGCGAGTTCTCAGGTGTTCACACAGATACGCAGTATTTT.